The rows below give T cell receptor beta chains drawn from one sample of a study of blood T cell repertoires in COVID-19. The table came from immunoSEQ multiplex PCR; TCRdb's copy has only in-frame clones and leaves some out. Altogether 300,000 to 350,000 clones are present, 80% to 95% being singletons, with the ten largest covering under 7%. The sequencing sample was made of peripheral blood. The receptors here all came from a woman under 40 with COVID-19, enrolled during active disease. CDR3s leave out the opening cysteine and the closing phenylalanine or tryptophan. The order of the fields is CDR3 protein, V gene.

CDR3aa: ASSLERHEQF; v_gene: TRBV7-9
CDR3aa: ASSFERQSYEQY; v_gene: TRBV11-2
CDR3aa: ASSPGTGGRQSGYT; v_gene: TRBV4-3
CDR3aa: ASSLARYNEQF; v_gene: TRBV5-4
CDR3aa: AISESNSGGIEQY; v_gene: TRBV10-3
CDR3aa: ASSSAGGLRSYNEQF; v_gene: TRBV5-8
CDR3aa: ASSSTGWTEAF; v_gene: TRBV7-2
CDR3aa: ASSSGNPEAF; v_gene: TRBV6-2/TRBV6-3
CDR3aa: ASSPTGGSYEQY; v_gene: TRBV5-1
CDR3aa: ASTIQGREYEQY; v_gene: TRBV11-1
CDR3aa: SVEPRRDNYGYT; v_gene: TRBV29-1
CDR3aa: ASSFSRSGSYEQY; v_gene: TRBV6-2/TRBV6-3
CDR3aa: ASSPGYSYEQY; v_gene: TRBV5-8
CDR3aa: ASSFVPGLAGAVDTQY; v_gene: TRBV28
CDR3aa: ATSSPGQGFTNEKLF; v_gene: TRBV19
CDR3aa: ASSPLVRVTGELF; v_gene: TRBV5-6
CDR3aa: ATQDYSNYEQY; v_gene: TRBV10-3
CDR3aa: AWGLTVNTEAF; v_gene: TRBV30
CDR3aa: ASSLTGGRSPLH; v_gene: TRBV28
CDR3aa: SVSRDRSQPQH; v_gene: TRBV29-1
CDR3aa: ASSVSTGELF; v_gene: TRBV9
CDR3aa: ASSQDVRDTRTGYT; v_gene: TRBV4-1
CDR3aa: ASSGENTEAF; v_gene: TRBV5-6
CDR3aa: ASSLVWDSQETQY; v_gene: TRBV7-9
CDR3aa: ASGAGGETQY; v_gene: TRBV28
CDR3aa: ASSYSYRARSPLH; v_gene: TRBV6-5
CDR3aa: ASRWRGINQPQH; v_gene: TRBV28
CDR3aa: ASRIKLWGDYGYT; v_gene: TRBV6-5
CDR3aa: ASSPKGISNQPQH; v_gene: TRBV18
CDR3aa: ATRQGSKPEQY; v_gene: TRBV10-3
CDR3aa: ATSDLAGRTYNEQF; v_gene: TRBV24-1
CDR3aa: ATTGLAGTIAPYEQY; v_gene: TRBV10-2
CDR3aa: ASSPPDRGVGEQY; v_gene: TRBV28
CDR3aa: ASSVWEGGREKLF; v_gene: TRBV28
CDR3aa: ASSQDRAGRSNEQF; v_gene: TRBV4-2
CDR3aa: ASSPTNRATEAF; v_gene: TRBV5-6
CDR3aa: ASTPDPGGTEAF; v_gene: TRBV5-4
CDR3aa: ASSLLGVGNSPLH; v_gene: TRBV6-5
CDR3aa: ASSLRRQGYNSPLH; v_gene: TRBV28
CDR3aa: ASSQDYSTDTQY; v_gene: TRBV4-2
CDR3aa: ASSKGGRQGGYT; v_gene: TRBV21-1
CDR3aa: ASSLFSSGLGQQF; v_gene: TRBV11-3
CDR3aa: ASSLNRGADYGYT; v_gene: TRBV2
CDR3aa: ASGRDYEQY; v_gene: TRBV6-5
CDR3aa: ASTGGGYT; v_gene: TRBV10-1
CDR3aa: ASSRLQGPPSGNTIY; v_gene: TRBV7-9
CDR3aa: ASSVTSGSNKQY; v_gene: TRBV6-2/TRBV6-3